A single sample is the source of the 14 T cell receptor beta chains below, sequenced in a study of T-cell reconstitution after alpha-beta-depleted transplantation in children. Molecular barcoding with unique molecular identifiers was used for the TCRbeta library. TCRdb itself ran the PCR reads through MiXCR, one entry per CDR3 protein. There are over 400,000 distinct CDR3 sequences in the sample; roughly 43% occur only once, and around a quarter lies in the top ten. Sequencing was performed on PBMCs, taken before TCRalphabeta/CD19-depleted stem cell transplant. These receptors originate from a girl aged 2 to 10 with aplastic anemia, due to receive a stem cell transplant.

The rearrangement joins TRBV19 to TRBJ2-7; 11 bases line up with TRBD1. Trimming cost V 6 bases and J 2 bases; bases outside gene matches: 3. The CDR3 spans 14 residues. The germline V gene encodes CDR1 LNHDA and CDR2 SQIVND (reference sequence). In nucleotides, the CDR3 is TGTGCCAGTAGCCAGGACAGGGGGCCCTACGAGCAGTACTTC. Translated, it gives CASSQDRGPYEQYF.

This clonotype was counted at least ten times. The chain joins TRBV7-2 to TRBJ2-7, with a possible D match to TRBD1 (5 bases). This CDR3 comprises 17 residues. V was shortened by 4 bases and J by 3 bases, with 22 bases between the two germline ends. Germline loops: CDR1 SGHTA, CDR2 FQGNSA. The CDR3 bases are TGTGCCAGCAGCTCGCTAGTTGCGAAGGGGAATTACTACGAGCAGTACTTC. This translates into CASSSLVAKGNYYEQYF.

This clonotype was detected a few times. The chain employs TRBV20-1 and TRBJ2-3; D is unclear. The germline V gene encodes CDR1 DFQATT and CDR2 SNEGSKA (reference sequence). V lost 0 bases and J 6 bases, leaving 16 bases between the germline ends. The CDR3 contains 15 residues. The CDR3 DNA reads TGCAGTGCTAGAGATCTCCGCGCTATCGGCGATACGCAGTATTTT. Protein: CSARDLRAIGDTQYF.

As regards this clonotype: Germline is not matched at one junction end, which may reflect a read error. The chain joins TRBV5-6 to TRBJ2-1, with TRBD2 matching 9 bases. The germline V gene has CDR1 SGHDT and CDR2 YYEEEE. The CDR3 sequence is 14 residues long. The CDR3, as DNA: TGTGCCAGCTGCTTCCAGACTAGCGGCAATGAGCAGTTCTTC. Translated: CASCFQTSGNEQFF. The variable domain in full, completed from reference TRBV5-6 and TRBJ2-1, reads DAGVTQSPTHLIKTRGQQVTLRCSPKSGHDTVSWYQQALGQGPQFIFQYYEEEERQRGNFPDRFSGHQFPNYSSELNVNALLLGDSALYLCASCFQTSGNEQFFGPGTRLTVL.

This clonotype has more than one count but fewer than ten. The chain couples TRBV20-1 to TRBJ2-1; unclear D gene. CDR1 is DFQATT and CDR2 is SNEGSKA in the germline V gene (reference sequence). V gave up 3 bases and J gave up 7 bases, with 19 bases separating them. CDR3 length: 15 amino acids. The CDR3 DNA follows: TGCAGTGCTAGGTTGTCCCGGCCGGTCGGGAATGAGCAGTTCTTC. It specifies CSARLSRPVGNEQFF.

The chain has TRBV15 and TRBJ2-3; 12 nucleotides match TRBD2. CDR3 size: 15 residues. Unmatched junction bases numbered 10, after V lost 7 bases and J lost 8 bases. Per germline, CDR1 LNHNV and CDR2 YYDKDF (reference sequence). The CDR3 DNA is TGTGCCACCACTGACCTCCTAGCGGGGGGGCTTACGCAGTATTTT. Translated: CATTDLLAGGLTQYF.

The genes are TRBV6-2 or TRBV6-3 and TRBJ2-2, with TRBD1 as a possible D gene (5 bases). Germline assignment: CDR1 MNHEY and CDR2 SVGEGT. V shed 4 bases and J shed 6 bases, with 9 bases lying between them. CDR3 length: 13 amino acids. CDR3 sequence: CASSWGAPGELFF. CDR3 in DNA: TGTGCCAGCAGTTGGGGCGCCCCCGGGGAGCTGTTTTTT.

V usage is TRBV28 and J usage is TRBJ2-5; 9 bases agree with TRBD2. V lost 5 bases and J lost 0; bases outside the gene matches: 4. CDR1 and CDR2 (germline): MDHEN, SYDVKM. This CDR3 has 15 residues. CDR3 region: CASSPSGGYQETQYF. CDR3 sequence (DNA): TGTGCCAGCAGTCCCAGCGGGGGGTACCAAGAGACCCAGTACTTC.

This chain uses TRBV15 with TRBJ2-7; D remains unclear. This CDR3 comprises 14 residues. V lost 7 bases, J lost 6 bases, and 19 bases lay in between. Germline V gene lookup returns CDR1 LNHNV and CDR2 YYDKDF (reference sequence). The CDR3, as DNA: TGTGCCACCAACCCGGGTTCATCTAACCCCGAGCAGTACTTC. Protein: CATNPGSSNPEQYF.

This chain connects TRBV20-1 to TRBJ2-1; D possibly corresponds to TRBD2 (5 bases). CDR1 is DFQATT and CDR2 is SNEGSKA in the germline V gene (reference sequence). The germline V and J ends were trimmed by 0 bases and 10 bases, with 19 bases remaining between them. The CDR3 consists of 15 residues. CDR3 in amino acids: CSARDPDSALGEQFF. CDR3 coding DNA: TGCAGTGCTAGAGATCCCGATAGCGCTCTAGGCGAGCAGTTCTTC.

The V and J genes are TRBV5-4 and TRBJ1-5; no firm D call. Per the germline V gene, CDR1 is SGHNT and CDR2 is YYREEE (reference sequence). Between the trimmed V and J ends, which lost 0 bases and 4 bases, there was a span of 5 bases. CDR3 length: 13 residues. Written as DNA, the CDR3 is TGTGCCAGCAGCTTGGACCAGAATCAGCCCCAGCATTTT. Translation: CASSLDQNQPQHF.

This chain uses TRBV29-1 with TRBJ2-7; 13 bases match TRBD2. Germline trimming cut 4 bases from V and 4 bases from J; bases unmatched to any gene: 4. The CDR3 is 14 amino acids. Per the germline V gene, CDR1 is SQVTM and CDR2 is ANQGSEA. The CDR3 protein is CSVGTSGGGYEQYF. DNA of the CDR3: TGCAGCGTTGGGACTAGCGGGGGTGGTTACGAGCAGTACTTC.

This clonotype was seen more than once but under ten times. V is TRBV6-1 and J is TRBJ2-7; the match to TRBD2 covers 7 bases. The germline CDR1 and CDR2 sequences are MNHNS and SASEGT. The CDR3 contains 13 residues. Germline trimming cut 6 bases from V and 3 bases from J; bases unmatched to any gene: 5. The CDR3, as DNA: TGTGCCAGCAGGACTAGCAAACTCTACGAGCAGTACTTC. Protein: CASRTSKLYEQYF.

CDR3 sequence reads: CSVAANSNQPQHF. The CDR3 nucleotides are TGCAGCGTTGCGGCTAACTCCAATCAGCCCCAGCATTTT. The chain joins TRBV29-1 to TRBJ1-5; unclear D gene. Germline values: CDR1 SQVTM, CDR2 ANQGSEA. Trimming shortened V by 4 bases and J by 3 bases, and 10 bases separated the two germline ends. There are 13 residues in the CDR3.